This TCR beta chain was profiled in a study of blood T cell repertoires in COVID-19 (dated by TCRdb to the early 2020s). Turning to the overall study: The collaborator samples originated in the United States, Italy and Spain and spanned the acute and convalescent phases of COVID-19. The material from the prospective study consisted of cDNA or gDNA derived from T cells, B-cell-depleted T cells, or PBMCs. Deeply sampled blood TCRbeta repertoires from subjects exposed to, actively infected with, or recovered from COVID-19 were included in the dataset. The repertoires were released in a freely available public database meant as a resource for research on the immune response to SARS-CoV-2. The samples were drawn from two sources: the first 160 participants of the ongoing ImmuneRACE study, and 1,000 to 1,500 subjects contributed by 6 global collaborators. A de-identified subject ID, COVID-19 status, age in years and sex were almost always included in the sample metadata. Where HLA class I and class II types were available, the types were taken from metadata supplied by the sample provider, not from assay-based typing. Here is what the overall study found, with its caveats: How much clinical and demographic metadata was included differed by source and by participant, and the metadata was provided uncurated.

Comments on this clone: Its antigen is not yet known. No much larger clone exists at a distance of one base, and base qualities are not known.

TCRbeta CDR3 regions were amplified from genomic DNA using the immunoSEQ Assay, a bias-controlled multiplex PCR. Concerning the study's data processing: Within the assay, amplification of reference gene primers was used to estimate how many nucleated cells each sample contained. To quantify the absolute abundance of each unique TCRbeta CDR3 rearrangement, sequence reads were collapsed and filtered. For each sample, productive Simpson clonality was calculated as the square root of Simpson's diversity index over productive rearrangements. TCRdb retrieved this table from immuneACCESS and kept in-frame rearrangements only. Not all clones are present; in checked studies, unresolved V genes account for under half, and no reason is known for the remainder. Clone size and the V and J calls come from that table; the DNA yielded D and trimming. This sample lists about 59,000 clones; about 88% were detected once. The ten top clones hold around 5.5% of the sample.

Each collaborating institution followed its own protocols to collect whole blood in K2EDTA tubes. For TCRbeta analysis, collaborators shipped samples as frozen whole blood, isolated PBMCs, or DNA extracted from either of those sample types. In the germline V gene, CDR1 corresponds to SGHRS and CDR2 to YFSETQ. There are 11 amino acids in the CDR3, from cysteine to phenylalanine inclusive. Only CDR3 DNA remains: 33 bases, in frame from the first base. V and J are truncated by 4 bases and 5 bases respectively, leaving an intervening sequence of 4 bases. Source material: peripheral blood. The sequence links TRBV5-1 to TRBJ2-1, with the D gene call left open. This TCR derives from an elderly man in a cohort sampled during active COVID-19. The DNA sequence follows: TGCGCCAGCAGCCCAGACAATGAGCAGTTCTTC. Translation gives CASSPDNEQFF.